The 2 T cell receptor beta chains in this list originate from one sample, sequenced in a study of blood T cell repertoires in COVID-19 (dated by TCRdb to the early 2020s). Preparation of the library involved the immunoSEQ multiplex PCR assay. TCRdb limited this immuneACCESS table to in-frame rearrangements with V and J called. A share of clones is missing; checked studies link under half to unresolved V genes, and the rest is unexplained. The sample profile shows more than 200,000 clones; over 80% of them were found once. More than 3% of the sample belongs to the ten largest clones. The sample comprised PBMCs or T cells enriched from blood (not recorded which). These receptors were obtained from a woman aged 30 to 39 who had been exposed to COVID-19.

The V gene is TRBV6-5, the J gene TRBJ1-2; no clear D gene. Germline assignment: CDR1 MNHEY and CDR2 SVGAGI. The germline V and J ends were trimmed by 5 bases and 4 bases, with 11 bases remaining between them. The CDR3 covers 13 residues. CDR3 nucleotide sequence: TGTGCCAGCAGTCACCAGGAGGGCTATGGCTACACCTTC. The encoded protein is CASSHQEGYGYTF.

The V gene is TRBV15, the J gene TRBJ2-7, with TRBD2 matching 8 bases. J lost 2 bases, V lost 0 bases, and 6 bases had no gene match. This CDR3 is built from 16 residues. In germline, CDR1 is LNHNV, CDR2 YYDKDF (reference sequence). CDR3 nucleotides: TGTGCCACCAGCAGAGATCAAGGACTAGCAACCTACGAGCAGTACTTC. Amino acid sequence: CATSRDQGLATYEQYF.